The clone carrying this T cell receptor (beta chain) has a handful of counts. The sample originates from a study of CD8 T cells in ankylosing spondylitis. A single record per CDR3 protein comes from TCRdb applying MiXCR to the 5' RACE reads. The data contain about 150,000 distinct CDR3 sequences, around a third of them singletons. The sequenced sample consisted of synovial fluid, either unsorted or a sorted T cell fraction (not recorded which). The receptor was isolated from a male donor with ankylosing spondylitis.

CDR3 loop: CASSQEWLAVHEQFF. CDR3 DNA sequence: TGTGCCAGCAGCCAAGAGTGGCTAGCGGTCCATGAGCAGTTCTTC. The chain links TRBV4-2 to TRBJ2-1; 7 bases match TRBD2. In germline, CDR1 is LGHNA, CDR2 YNFKEQ. The CDR3 contains 15 residues. V shed 0 bases, J shed 8 bases, and the junction held 7 bases outside the gene matches.